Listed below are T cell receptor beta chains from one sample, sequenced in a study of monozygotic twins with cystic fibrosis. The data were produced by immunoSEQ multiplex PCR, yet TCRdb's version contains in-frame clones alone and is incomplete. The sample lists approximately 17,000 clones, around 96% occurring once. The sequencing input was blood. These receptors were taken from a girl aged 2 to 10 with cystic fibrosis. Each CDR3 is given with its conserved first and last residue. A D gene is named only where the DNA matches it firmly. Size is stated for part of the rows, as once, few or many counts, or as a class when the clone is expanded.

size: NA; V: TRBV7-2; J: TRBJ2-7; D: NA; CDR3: CASSFPGVYEQYF; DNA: TGTGCCAGCAGCTTCCCCGGAGTCTACGAGCAGTACTTC
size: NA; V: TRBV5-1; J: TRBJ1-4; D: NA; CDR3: CASSLAGVKEKLFF; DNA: TGCGCCAGCAGCTTGGCGGGGGTGAAGGAAAAACTGTTTTTT
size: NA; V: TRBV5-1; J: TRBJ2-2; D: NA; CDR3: CASNSGGRTGELFF; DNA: TGCGCCAGCAATTCGGGGGGCCGCACCGGGGAGCTGTTTTTT
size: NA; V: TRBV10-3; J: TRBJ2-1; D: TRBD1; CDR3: CAISNPGTGDYNEQFF; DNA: TGTGCCATCAGCAACCCCGGGACAGGGGACTACAATGAGCAGTTCTTC
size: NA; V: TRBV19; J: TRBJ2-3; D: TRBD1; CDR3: CASSLKQGPTTDTQYF; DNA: TGTGCCAGTAGCCTTAAACAGGGGCCCACCACAGATACGCAGTATTTT
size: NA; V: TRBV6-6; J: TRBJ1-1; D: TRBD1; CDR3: CASSLTGWENTEAFF; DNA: TGTGCCAGCAGTCTGACAGGGTGGGAGAACACTGAAGCTTTCTTT
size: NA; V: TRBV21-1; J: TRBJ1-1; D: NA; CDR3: CASSPGQGASMNTEAFF; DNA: TGTGCCAGCAGCCCAGGACAGGGGGCTTCCATGAACACTGAAGCTTTCTTT
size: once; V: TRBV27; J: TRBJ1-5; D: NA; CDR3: CASSLLPTGGNQPQHF; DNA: TGTGCCAGCAGTCTCTTGCCGACTGGAGGCAATCAGCCCCAGCATTTT